The sequence of this T cell receptor beta chain was determined in a study of blood T cell repertoires in COVID-19. At the level of the study: PBMCs, B-cell-depleted T cells, or T cells were the source of the cDNA or gDNA that made up the material.

Repertoires were generated with immunoSEQ multiplex PCR, while TCRdb's copy carries only in-frame clones and drops some. The sample records fewer than 200,000 clones, about 83% being singletons. The sequenced sample consisted of peripheral blood. This clonotype was sampled from a woman older than 75 with acute or convalescent COVID-19.

This CDR3 is CASSSTTSEQYF. The CDR3 coding sequence is TGTGCCAGTAGTTCCACAACTAGCGAGCAGTACTTC. This rearrangement joins TRBV19 to TRBJ2-7; perhaps TRBD2 as D (5 bases). Trimming took off 5 bases at V and 6 bases at J, with 11 bases between the two ends. CDR3 length equals 12 residues. In germline, CDR1 is LNHDA, CDR2 SQIVND (reference sequence).